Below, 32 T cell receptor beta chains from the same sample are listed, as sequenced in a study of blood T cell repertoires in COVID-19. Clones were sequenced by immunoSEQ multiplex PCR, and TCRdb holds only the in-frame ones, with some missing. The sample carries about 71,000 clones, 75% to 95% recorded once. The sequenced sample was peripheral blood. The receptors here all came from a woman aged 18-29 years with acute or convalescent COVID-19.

The CDR3 here is CASSALAEGQATQYF. The CDR3 coding sequence is TGTGCCAGCAGCGCACTAGCGGAGGGGCAAGCTACGCAGTATTTT. The chain has TRBV6-5 and TRBJ2-3; 8 bases align to TRBD2. CDR3 length equals 15 residues. Germline-derived CDR1 and CDR2 are MNHEY and SVGAGI. Trimming at V came to 6 bases and at J to 8 bases, leaving 13 bases not matched to a gene.

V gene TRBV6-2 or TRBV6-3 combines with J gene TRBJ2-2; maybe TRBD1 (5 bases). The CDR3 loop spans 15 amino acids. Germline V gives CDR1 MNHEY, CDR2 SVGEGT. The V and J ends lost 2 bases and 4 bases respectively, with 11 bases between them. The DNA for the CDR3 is TGTGCCAGCAGTTACCCTATCGACAGCACCGGGGAGCTGTTTTTT. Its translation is CASSYPIDSTGELFF.

The CDR3 DNA reads TGCGCCAGCAGCTTGGGTAGTAGTTCTCCAGAGACCCAGTACTTC. Translation gives CASSLGSSSPETQYF. The rearrangement uses TRBV5-1 and TRBJ2-5, with D uncertain. The germline V gene encodes CDR1 SGHRS and CDR2 YFSETQ. With 0 bases removed from V and 4 bases from J, the gap between germline ends came to 13 bases. The CDR3 runs to 15 residues.

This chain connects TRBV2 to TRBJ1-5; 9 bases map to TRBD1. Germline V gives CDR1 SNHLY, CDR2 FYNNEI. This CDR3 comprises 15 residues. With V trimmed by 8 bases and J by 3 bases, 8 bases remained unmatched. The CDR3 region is CASGGQGHYNQPQHF. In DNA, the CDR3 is TGTGCCAGCGGGGGACAGGGCCACTACAATCAGCCCCAGCATTTT.

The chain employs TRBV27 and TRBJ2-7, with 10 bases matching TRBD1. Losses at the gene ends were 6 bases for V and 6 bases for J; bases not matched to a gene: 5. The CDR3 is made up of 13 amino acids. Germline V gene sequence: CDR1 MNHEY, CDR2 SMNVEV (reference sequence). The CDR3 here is CASRDRGYGEQYF. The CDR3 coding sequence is TGTGCCAGCAGGGACAGGGGGTACGGCGAGCAGTACTTC.

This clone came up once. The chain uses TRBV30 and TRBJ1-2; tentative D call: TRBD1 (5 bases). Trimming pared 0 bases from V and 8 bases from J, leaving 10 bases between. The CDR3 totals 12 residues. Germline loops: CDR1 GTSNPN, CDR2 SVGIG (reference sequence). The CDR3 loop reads CAWSVQGWGYTF. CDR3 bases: TGTGCCTGGAGTGTTCAGGGTTGGGGCTACACCTTC.

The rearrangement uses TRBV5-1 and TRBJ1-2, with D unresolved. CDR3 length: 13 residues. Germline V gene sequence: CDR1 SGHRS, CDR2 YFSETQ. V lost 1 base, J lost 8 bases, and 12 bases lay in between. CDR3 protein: CASSLSDQVGYTF. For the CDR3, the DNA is TGCGCCAGCAGCTTGTCTGACCAGGTGGGCTACACCTTC.

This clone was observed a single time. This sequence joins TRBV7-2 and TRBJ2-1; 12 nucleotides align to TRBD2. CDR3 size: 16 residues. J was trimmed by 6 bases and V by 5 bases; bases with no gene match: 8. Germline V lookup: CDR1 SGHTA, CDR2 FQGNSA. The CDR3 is CASSRAASGGVNEQFF. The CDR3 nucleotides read TGTGCCAGCAGCCGGGCCGCTAGCGGGGGGGTCAATGAGCAGTTCTTC.

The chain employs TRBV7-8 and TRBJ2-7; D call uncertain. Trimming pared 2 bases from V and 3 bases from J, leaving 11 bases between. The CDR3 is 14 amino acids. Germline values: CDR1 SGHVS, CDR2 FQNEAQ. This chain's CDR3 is CASSLTGAFYEQYF. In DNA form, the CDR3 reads TGTGCCAGCAGCTTAACCGGAGCATTCTACGAGCAGTACTTC.

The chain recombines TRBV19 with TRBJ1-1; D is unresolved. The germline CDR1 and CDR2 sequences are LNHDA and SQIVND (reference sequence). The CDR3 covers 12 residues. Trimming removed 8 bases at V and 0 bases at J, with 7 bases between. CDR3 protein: CASRALNTEAFF. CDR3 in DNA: TGTGCCAGTCGCGCACTGAACACTGAAGCTTTCTTT. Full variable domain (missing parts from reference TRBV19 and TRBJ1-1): DGGITQSPKYLFRKEGQNVTLSCEQNLNHDAMYWYRQDPGQGLRLIYYSQIVNDFQKGDIAEGYSVSREKKESFPLTVTSAQKNPTAFYLCASRALNTEAFFGQGTRLTVV.

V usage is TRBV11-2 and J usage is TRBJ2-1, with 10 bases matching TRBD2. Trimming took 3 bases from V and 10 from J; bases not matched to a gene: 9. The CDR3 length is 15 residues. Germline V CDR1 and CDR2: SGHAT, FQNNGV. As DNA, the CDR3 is TGTGCCAGCAGCTTCCTACTAGCGGGAAACCGCGAGCAGTTCTTC. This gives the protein CASSFLLAGNREQFF.

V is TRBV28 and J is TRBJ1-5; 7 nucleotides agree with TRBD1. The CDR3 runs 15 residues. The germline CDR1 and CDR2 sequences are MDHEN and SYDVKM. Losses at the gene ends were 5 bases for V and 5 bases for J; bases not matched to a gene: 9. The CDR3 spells CASSPRQGGHQPQHF. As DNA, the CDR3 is TGTGCCAGCAGTCCTAGACAGGGAGGTCATCAGCCCCAGCATTTT.

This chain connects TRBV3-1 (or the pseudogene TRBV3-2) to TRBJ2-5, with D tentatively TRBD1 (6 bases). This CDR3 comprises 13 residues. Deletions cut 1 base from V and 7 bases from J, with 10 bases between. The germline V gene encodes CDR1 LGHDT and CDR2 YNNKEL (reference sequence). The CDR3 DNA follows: TGTGCCAGCAGCCAAGTACGCAGGGGGACCCAGTACTTC. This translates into CASSQVRRGTQYF.

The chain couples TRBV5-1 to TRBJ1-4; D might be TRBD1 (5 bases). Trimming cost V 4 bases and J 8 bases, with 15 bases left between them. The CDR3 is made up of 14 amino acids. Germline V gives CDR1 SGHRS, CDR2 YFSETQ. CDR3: CASSGGREREKLFF. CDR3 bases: TGCGCCAGCAGCGGGGGGAGAGAGAGAGAAAAACTGTTTTTT. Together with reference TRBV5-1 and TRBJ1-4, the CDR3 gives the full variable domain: KAGVTQTPRYLIKTRGQQVTLSCSPISGHRSVSWYQQTPGQGLQFLFEYFSETQRNKGNFPGRFSGRQFSNSRSEMNVSTLELGDSALYLCASSGGREREKLFFGSGTQLSVL.

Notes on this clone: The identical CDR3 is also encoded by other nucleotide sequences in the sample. CDR3 loop: CASSFSGGAGEQFF. The CDR3 DNA reads as TGTGCCAGCAGCTTCAGCGGGGGGGCTGGTGAGCAGTTCTTC. The chain links TRBV5-8 to TRBJ2-1; the match to TRBD2 covers 10 bases. Germline V gene lookup returns CDR1 SGHTS and CDR2 YDEGEE. The CDR3 is 14 residues long. V lost 2 bases and J lost 9; bases outside the gene matches: 5.

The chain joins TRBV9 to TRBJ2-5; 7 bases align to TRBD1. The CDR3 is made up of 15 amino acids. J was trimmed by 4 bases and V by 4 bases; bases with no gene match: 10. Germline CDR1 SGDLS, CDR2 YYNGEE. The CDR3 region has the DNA TGTGCCAGCAGCCCGCAGGAAGGGGGCCTAGAGACCCAGTACTTC. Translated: CASSPQEGGLETQYF.

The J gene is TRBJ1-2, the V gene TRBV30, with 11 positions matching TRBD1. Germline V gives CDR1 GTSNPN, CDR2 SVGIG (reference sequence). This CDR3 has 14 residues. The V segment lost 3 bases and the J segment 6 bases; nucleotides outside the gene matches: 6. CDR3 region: CAWSVGQGADGYTF. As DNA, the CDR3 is TGTGCCTGGAGCGTTGGACAGGGGGCCGATGGCTACACCTTC.

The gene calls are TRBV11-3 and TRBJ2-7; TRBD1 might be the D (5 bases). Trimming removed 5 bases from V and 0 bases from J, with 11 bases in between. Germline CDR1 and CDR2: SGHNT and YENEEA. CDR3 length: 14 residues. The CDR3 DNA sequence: TGTGCCAGCAGCCCTACAGGATTCTCCTACGAGCAGTACTTC. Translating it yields CASSPTGFSYEQYF.

DNA for the CDR3: TGTGCCAGCAGCCCTTCAGGGTCCACTGAAGCTTTCTTT. Translating gives CASSPSGSTEAFF. The chain carries TRBV7-9 and TRBJ1-1; maybe TRBD1 (5 bases). Looked up from germline, CDR1 is SEHNR and CDR2 is FQNEAQ (reference sequence). The V end lost 5 bases, the J end lost 4 bases, and 11 bases lay between the germline ends. This CDR3 is 13 amino acids long.

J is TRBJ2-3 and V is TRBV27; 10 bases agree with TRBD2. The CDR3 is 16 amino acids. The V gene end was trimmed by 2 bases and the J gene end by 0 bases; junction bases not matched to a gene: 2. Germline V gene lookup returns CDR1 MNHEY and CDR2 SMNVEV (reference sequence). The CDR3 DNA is TGTGCCAGCAGTTTAATAGCGGGAGGTAGCACAGATACGCAGTATTTT. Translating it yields CASSLIAGGSTDTQYF.

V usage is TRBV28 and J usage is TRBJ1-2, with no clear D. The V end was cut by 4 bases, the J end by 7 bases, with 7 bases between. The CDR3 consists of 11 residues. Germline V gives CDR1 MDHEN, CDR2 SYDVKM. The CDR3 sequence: CASSSDRGYTF. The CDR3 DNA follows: TGTGCCAGCAGTTCAGATCGTGGCTACACCTTC.

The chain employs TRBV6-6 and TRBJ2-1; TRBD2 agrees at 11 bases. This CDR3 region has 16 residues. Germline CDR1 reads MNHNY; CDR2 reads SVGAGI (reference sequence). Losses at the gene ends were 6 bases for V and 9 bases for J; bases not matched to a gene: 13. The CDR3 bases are TGTGCCAGCAGGCTTTTAGCGGGAGGGTCGGGGGGTGAGCAGTTCTTC. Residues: CASRLLAGGSGGEQFF.

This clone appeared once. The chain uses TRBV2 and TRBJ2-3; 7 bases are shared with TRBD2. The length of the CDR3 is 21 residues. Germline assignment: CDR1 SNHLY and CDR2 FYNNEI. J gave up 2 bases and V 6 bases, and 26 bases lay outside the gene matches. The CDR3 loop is CASSSEVAGVVDVPNTDTQYF. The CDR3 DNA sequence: TGTGCCAGCAGCTCTGAAGTGGCGGGAGTCGTCGATGTTCCAAACACAGATACGCAGTATTTT.

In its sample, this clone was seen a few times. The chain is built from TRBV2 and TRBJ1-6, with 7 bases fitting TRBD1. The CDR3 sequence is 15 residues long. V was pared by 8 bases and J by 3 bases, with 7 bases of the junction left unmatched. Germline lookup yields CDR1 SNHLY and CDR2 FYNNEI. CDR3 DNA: TGTGCCAGCCTCCTGGCAGGGGGCTATAATTCACCCCTCCACTTT. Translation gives CASLLAGGYNSPLHF.

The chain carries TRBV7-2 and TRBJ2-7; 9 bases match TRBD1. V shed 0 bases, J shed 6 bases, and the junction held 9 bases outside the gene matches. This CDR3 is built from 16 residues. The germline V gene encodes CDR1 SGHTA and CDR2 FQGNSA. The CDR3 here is CASSLAGQGFGTEQYF. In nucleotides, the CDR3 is TGTGCCAGCAGCTTAGCGGGACAGGGATTCGGAACCGAGCAGTACTTC. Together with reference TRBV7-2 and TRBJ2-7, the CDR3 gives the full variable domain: GAGVSQSPSNKVTEKGKDVELRCDPISGHTALYWYRQSLGQGLEFLIYFQGNSAPDKSGLPSDRFSAERTGGSVSTLTIQRTQQEDSAVYLCASSLAGQGFGTEQYFGPGTRLTVT.

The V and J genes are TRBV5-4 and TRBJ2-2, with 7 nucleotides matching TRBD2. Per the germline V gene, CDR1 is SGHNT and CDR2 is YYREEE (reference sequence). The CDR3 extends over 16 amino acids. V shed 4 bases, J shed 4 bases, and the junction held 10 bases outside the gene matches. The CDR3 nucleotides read TGTGCCAGCAGCCATCCTGATAGCGGGCGCACCGGGGAGCTGTTTTTT. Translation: CASSHPDSGRTGELFF.

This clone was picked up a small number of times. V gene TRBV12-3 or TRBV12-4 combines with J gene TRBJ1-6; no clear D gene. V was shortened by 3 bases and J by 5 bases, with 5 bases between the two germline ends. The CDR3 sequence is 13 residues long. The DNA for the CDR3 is TGTGCCAGCAGTTTTGCAGATAATTCACCCCTCCACTTT. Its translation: CASSFADNSPLHF.

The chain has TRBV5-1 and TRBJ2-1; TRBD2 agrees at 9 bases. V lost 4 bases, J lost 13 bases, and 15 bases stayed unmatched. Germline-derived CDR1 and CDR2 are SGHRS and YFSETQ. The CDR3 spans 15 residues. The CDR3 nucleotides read TGCGCCAGCAGCCCGAGGCAAGATAGCGGGAGACCTCAGTTCTTC. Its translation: CASSPRQDSGRPQFF. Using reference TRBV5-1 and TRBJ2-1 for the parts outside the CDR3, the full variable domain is KAGVTQTPRYLIKTRGQQVTLSCSPISGHRSVSWYQQTPGQGLQFLFEYFSETQRNKGNFPGRFSGRQFSNSRSEMNVSTLELGDSALYLCASSPRQDSGRPQFFGPGTRLTVL.

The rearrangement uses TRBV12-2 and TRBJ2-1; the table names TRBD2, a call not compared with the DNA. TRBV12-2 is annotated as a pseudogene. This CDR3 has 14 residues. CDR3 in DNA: TGTGCAAGTCGCCAATCTTATCCCCGGAATGAGCAGTTCTTC. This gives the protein CASRQSYPRNEQFF.

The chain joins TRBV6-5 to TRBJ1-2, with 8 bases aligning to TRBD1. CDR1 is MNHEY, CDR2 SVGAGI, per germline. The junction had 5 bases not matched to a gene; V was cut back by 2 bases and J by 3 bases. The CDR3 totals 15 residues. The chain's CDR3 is CASSYDQTGDYGYTF. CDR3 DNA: TGTGCCAGCAGTTACGACCAGACAGGGGACTATGGCTACACCTTC.

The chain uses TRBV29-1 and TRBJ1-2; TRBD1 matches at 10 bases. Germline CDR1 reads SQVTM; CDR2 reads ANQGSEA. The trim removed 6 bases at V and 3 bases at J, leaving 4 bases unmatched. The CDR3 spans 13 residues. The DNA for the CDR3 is TGCAGCGTGACAGGGGGCAAGTACTATGGCTACACCTTC. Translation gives CSVTGGKYYGYTF.

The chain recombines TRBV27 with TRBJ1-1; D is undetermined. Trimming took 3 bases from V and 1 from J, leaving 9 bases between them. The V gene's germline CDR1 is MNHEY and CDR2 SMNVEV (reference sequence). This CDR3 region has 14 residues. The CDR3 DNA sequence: TGTGCCAGCAGTTTGCGGGGTTCGAACACTGAAGCTTTCTTT. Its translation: CASSLRGSNTEAFF.